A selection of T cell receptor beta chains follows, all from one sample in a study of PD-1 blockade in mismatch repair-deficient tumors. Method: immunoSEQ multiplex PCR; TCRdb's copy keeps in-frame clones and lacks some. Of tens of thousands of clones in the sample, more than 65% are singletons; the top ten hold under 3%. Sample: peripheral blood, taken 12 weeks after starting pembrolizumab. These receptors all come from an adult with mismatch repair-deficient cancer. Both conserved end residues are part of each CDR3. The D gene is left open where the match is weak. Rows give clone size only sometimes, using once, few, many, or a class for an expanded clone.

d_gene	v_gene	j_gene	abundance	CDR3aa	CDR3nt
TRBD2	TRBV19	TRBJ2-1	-	CASSIEAGGPYNEQFF	TGTGCCAGTAGTATAGAGGCGGGAGGGCCCTACAATGAGCAGTTCTTC
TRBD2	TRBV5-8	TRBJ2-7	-	CASSLGGTSIEQYF	TGTGCCAGCAGCTTGGGAGGGACTAGCATTGAGCAGTACTTC
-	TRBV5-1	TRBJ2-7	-	CASSLAPGTYEQYF	TGCGCCAGCAGCTTGGCCCCGGGAACCTACGAGCAGTACTTC
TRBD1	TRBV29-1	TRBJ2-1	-	CSVEVNRGSYNEQFF	TGCAGCGTTGAAGTCAACAGGGGGTCCTACAATGAGCAGTTCTTC
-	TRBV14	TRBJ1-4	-	CASSPSHGDNEKLFF	TGTGCCAGCAGTCCCTCTCACGGTGATAATGAAAAACTGTTTTTT
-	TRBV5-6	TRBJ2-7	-	CASSLVPFYEQYF	TGTGCCAGCAGCTTGGTACCGTTCTACGAGCAGTACTTC
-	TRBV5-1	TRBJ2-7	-	CASSPESGAGYEQYF	TGCGCCAGCAGCCCTGAGTCAGGGGCCGGCTACGAGCAGTACTTC
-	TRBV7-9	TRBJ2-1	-	CASSLGAGSYNEQFF	TGTGCCAGCAGCTTAGGAGCAGGGTCCTACAATGAGCAGTTCTTC
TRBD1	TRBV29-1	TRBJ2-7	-	CSVATGGSYEQYF	TGCAGCGTTGCCACAGGGGGCTCCTACGAGCAGTACTTC
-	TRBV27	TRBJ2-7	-	CAVLGGHGGRYEQYF	TGTGCCGTCCTTGGTGGGCACGGGGGTCGCTACGAGCAGTACTTC
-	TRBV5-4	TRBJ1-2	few	CASSSTFANYGYTF	TGTGCCAGCAGCTCCACGTTCGCTAACTATGGCTACACCTTC
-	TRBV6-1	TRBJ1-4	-	CASRRGANEKLFF	TGTGCCAGCAGGAGGGGGGCTAATGAAAAACTGTTTTTT
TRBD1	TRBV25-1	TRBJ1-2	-	CASSRKGGQGVGYTF	TGTGCCAGCAGCCGGAAGGGGGGACAGGGGGTTGGCTACACCTTC
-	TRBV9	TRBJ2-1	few	CASSVIGGTNNEQFF	TGTGCCAGCAGCGTGATAGGCGGAACCAACAATGAGCAGTTCTTC
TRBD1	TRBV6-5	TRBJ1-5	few	CASQGAGNQPQHF	TGTGCCAGTCAGGGGGCCGGCAATCAGCCCCAGCATTTT
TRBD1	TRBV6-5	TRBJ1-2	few	CASSRQGPPTYGYTF	TGTGCCAGCAGTAGACAGGGCCCTCCGACCTATGGCTACACCTTC
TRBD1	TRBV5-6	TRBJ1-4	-	CASRTGSSNEKLFF	TGTGCCAGCAGGACAGGGTCTTCTAATGAAAAACTGTTTTTT
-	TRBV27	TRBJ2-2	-	CASSPSGTTNTGELFF	TGTGCCAGCAGTCCCTCCGGGACAACGAACACCGGGGAGCTGTTTTTT
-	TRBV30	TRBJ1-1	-	CAWTGVYNTEAFF	TGTGCCTGGACAGGGGTCTATAACACTGAAGCTTTCTTT
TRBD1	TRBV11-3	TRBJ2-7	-	CASSFLGQGAYEQYF	TGTGCCAGCAGTTTTCTTGGACAGGGGGCCTACGAGCAGTACTTC
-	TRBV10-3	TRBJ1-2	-	CAISENGQNYYGYTF	TGTGCCATCAGTGAGAATGGACAGAATTATTATGGCTACACCTTC
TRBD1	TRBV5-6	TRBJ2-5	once	CASSFGQGSETQYF	TGTGCCAGCAGCTTTGGACAGGGGTCGGAGACCCAGTACTTC
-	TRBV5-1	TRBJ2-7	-	CASSYASGLRAYEQYF	TGCGCCAGCAGCTATGCCAGTGGGCTGCGCGCCTACGAGCAGTACTTC
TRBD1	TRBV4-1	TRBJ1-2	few	CASSRDGQGGYGYTF	TGCGCCAGCAGCCGAGACGGACAGGGAGGCTATGGCTACACCTTC
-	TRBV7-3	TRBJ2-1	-	CASRPQGGAEQFF	TGTGCCAGCAGGCCCCAGGGCGGAGCTGAGCAGTTCTTC
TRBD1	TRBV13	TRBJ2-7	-	CASSSGQTEQYF	TGTGCCAGCAGCTCGGGACAGACCGAGCAGTACTTC
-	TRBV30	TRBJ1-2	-	CACFLQGDYGYTF	TGTGCCTGCTTCTTACAGGGCGATTATGGCTACACCTTC
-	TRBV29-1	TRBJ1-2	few	CSVEVDSTRGYTF	TGCAGCGTTGAAGTGGACAGCACGCGTGGCTACACCTTC
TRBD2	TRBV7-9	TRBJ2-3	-	CASRGRAGDTQYF	TGTGCCAGCCGCGGGAGGGCGGGAGATACGCAGTATTTT
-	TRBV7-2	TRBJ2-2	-	CASSLFSRANTGELFF	TGTGCCAGCAGCTTATTTTCCCGAGCGAACACCGGGGAGCTGTTTTTT
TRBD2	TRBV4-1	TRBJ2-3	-	CASSQVVPLAGTTDTQYF	TGCGCCAGCAGCCAAGTGGTACCGTTAGCGGGCACCACAGATACGCAGTATTTT
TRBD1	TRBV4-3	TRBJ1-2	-	CASSQMTGDYGYTF	TGCGCCAGCAGCCAAATGACAGGGGACTATGGCTACACCTTC
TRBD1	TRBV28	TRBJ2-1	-	CASTNSGTGRTSSYNEQFF	TGTGCCAGCACTAACTCCGGGACAGGGAGGACCAGCTCCTACAATGAGCAGTTCTTC
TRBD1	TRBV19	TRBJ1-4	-	CASTPDRGTNEKLFF	TGTGCCAGTACCCCGGACAGGGGTACTAATGAAAAACTGTTTTTT
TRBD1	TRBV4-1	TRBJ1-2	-	CASSQDSSLGTGFYGYTF	TGCGCCAGCAGCCAAGATTCATCACTCGGGACAGGATTTTATGGCTACACCTTC
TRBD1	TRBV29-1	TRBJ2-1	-	CSVAGGQVSQPSSYNEQFF	TGCAGCGTCGCTGGGGGACAGGTTTCCCAACCGAGCTCCTACAATGAGCAGTTCTTC
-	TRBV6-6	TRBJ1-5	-	CASRLGDWAGNQPQHF	TGTGCCAGCAGGTTGGGTGATTGGGCAGGCAATCAGCCCCAGCATTTT
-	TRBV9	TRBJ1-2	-	CASSGGAGKYYGYTF	TGTGCCAGCAGCGGAGGGGCAGGGAAGTACTATGGCTACACCTTC
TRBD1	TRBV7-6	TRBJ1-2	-	CASSLEDRGSYGYTF	TGTGCCAGCAGCTTAGAGGACAGGGGGTCCTATGGCTACACCTTC
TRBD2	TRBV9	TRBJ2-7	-	CASSFSPGTRDEQYF	TGTGCCAGCAGCTTCTCACCCGGGACTAGAGACGAGCAGTACTTC
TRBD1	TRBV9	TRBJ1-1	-	CASSLTGFGFAEAFF	TGTGCCAGCAGCCTGACAGGGTTTGGTTTTGCTGAAGCTTTCTTT
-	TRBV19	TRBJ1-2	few	CASSPGDGNNYGYTF	TGTGCCAGTAGTCCAGGGGACGGAAATAACTATGGCTACACCTTC
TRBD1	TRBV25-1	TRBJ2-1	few	CASSNDRGAEEQFF	TGTGCCAGCAGTAACGACAGGGGAGCCGAGGAGCAGTTCTTC
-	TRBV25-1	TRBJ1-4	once	CASSAGGITNEKLFF	TGTGCCAGCAGTGCTGGGGGGATAACTAATGAAAAACTGTTTTTT
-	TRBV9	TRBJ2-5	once	CASSVESYQETQYF	TGTGCCAGCAGCGTAGAATCATACCAAGAGACCCAGTACTTC
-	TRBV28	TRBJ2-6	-	CASSSGGFSGANVLTF	TGTGCCAGCAGTTCGGGCGGGTTCTCTGGGGCCAACGTCCTGACTTTC
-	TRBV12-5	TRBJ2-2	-	CASGLPGTNTGELFF	TGTGCTAGTGGTTTACCAGGCACGAACACCGGGGAGCTGTTTTTT
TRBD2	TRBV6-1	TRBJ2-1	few	CASSEVRLAGGSEQFF	TGTGCCAGCAGTGAAGTGCGGCTAGCGGGAGGGAGTGAGCAGTTCTTC
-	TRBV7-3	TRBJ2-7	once	CASSPNPSVYEQYF	TGTGCCAGCAGCCCAAACCCTAGCGTCTACGAGCAGTACTTC
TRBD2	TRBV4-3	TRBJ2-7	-	CASSQEWGGNTYEQYF	TGCGCCAGCAGCCAAGAGTGGGGAGGGAACACGTACGAGCAGTACTTC
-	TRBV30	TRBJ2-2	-	CAWSESSAGELFF	TGTGCCTGGAGTGAGTCTAGCGCCGGGGAGCTGTTTTTT
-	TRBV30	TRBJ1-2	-	CAWSGSGDGYTF	TGTGCCTGGAGTGGCTCCGGGGATGGCTACACCTTC